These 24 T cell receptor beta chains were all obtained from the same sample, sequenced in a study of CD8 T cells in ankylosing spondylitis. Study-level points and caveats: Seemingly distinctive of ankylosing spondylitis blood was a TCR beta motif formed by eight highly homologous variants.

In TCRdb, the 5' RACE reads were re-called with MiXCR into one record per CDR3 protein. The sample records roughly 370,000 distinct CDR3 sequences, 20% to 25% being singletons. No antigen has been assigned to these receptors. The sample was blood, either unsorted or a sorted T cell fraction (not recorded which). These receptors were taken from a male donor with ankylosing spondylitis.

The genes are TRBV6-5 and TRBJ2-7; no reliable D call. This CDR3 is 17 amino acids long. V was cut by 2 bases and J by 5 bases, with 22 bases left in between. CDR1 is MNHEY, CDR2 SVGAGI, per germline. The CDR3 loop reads CASSYTESLRKTHEQYF. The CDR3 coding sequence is TGTGCCAGCAGTTACACGGAATCGCTTCGGAAGACCCACGAGCAGTACTTC.

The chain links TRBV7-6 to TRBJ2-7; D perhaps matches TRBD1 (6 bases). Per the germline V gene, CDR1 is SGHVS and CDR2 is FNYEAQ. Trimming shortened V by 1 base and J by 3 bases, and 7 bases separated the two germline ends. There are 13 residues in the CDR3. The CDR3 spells CASSLVDSYEQYF. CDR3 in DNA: TGTGCCAGCAGCTTAGTGGACAGCTACGAGCAGTACTTC.

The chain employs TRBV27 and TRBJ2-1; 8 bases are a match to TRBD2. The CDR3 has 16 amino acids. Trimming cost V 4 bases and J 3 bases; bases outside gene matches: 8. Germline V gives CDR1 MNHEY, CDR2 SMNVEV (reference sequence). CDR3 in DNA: TGTGCCAGCAGTTCACCGAGCGGGGGTAACTACAATGAGCAGTTCTTC. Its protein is CASSSPSGGNYNEQFF.

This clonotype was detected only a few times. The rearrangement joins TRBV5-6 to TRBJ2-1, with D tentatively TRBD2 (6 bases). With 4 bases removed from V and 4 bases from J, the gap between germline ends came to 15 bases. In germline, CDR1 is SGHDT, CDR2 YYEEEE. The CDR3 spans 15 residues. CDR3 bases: TGTGCCAGCAGCCTCGTTACGGGAGAATACAATGAGCAGTTCTTC. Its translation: CASSLVTGEYNEQFF. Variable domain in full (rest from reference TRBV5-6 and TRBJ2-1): DAGVTQSPTHLIKTRGQQVTLRCSPKSGHDTVSWYQQALGQGPQFIFQYYEEEERQRGNFPDRFSGHQFPNYSSELNVNALLLGDSALYLCASSLVTGEYNEQFFGPGTRLTVL.

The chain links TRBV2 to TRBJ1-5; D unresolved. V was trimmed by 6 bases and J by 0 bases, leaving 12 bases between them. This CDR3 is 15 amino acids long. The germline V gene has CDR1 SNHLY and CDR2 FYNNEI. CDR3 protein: CASSRGQVSNQPQHF. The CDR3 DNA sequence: TGTGCCAGCAGCAGAGGGCAGGTTAGCAATCAGCCCCAGCATTTT.

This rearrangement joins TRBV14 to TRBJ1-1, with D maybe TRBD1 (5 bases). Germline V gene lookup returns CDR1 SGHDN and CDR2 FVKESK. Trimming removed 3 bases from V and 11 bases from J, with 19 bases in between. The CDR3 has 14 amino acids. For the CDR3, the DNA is TGTGCCAGCAGCCAGATTACGAGGGGCGCAAAGGCTTTCTTT. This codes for CASSQITRGAKAFF.

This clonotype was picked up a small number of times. CDR3 region: CSVEDPTGSNYYEQYF. In nucleotides, the CDR3 is TGCAGCGTTGAAGACCCGACAGGGTCAAATTACTACGAGCAGTACTTC. The chain combines TRBV29-1 with TRBJ2-7; 7 bases map to TRBD1. The CDR3 is 16 residues long. V shed 0 bases and J 3 bases; nucleotides not matched to a gene: 11. Germline CDR1 reads SQVTM; CDR2 reads ANQGSEA.

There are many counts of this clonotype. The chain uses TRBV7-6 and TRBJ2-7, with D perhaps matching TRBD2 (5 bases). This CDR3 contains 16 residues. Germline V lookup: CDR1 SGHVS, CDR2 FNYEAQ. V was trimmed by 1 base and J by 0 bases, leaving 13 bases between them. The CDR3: CASSLDAGLGSYEQYF. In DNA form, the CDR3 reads TGTGCCAGCAGCTTAGATGCGGGTCTGGGCTCCTACGAGCAGTACTTC.

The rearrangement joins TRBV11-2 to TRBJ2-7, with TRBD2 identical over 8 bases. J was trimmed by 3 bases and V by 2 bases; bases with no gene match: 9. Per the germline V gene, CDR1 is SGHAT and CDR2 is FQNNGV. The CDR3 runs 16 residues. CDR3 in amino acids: CASSLSFATSGYEQYF. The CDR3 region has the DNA TGTGCCAGCAGCTTATCGTTCGCCACTAGCGGCTACGAGCAGTACTTC.

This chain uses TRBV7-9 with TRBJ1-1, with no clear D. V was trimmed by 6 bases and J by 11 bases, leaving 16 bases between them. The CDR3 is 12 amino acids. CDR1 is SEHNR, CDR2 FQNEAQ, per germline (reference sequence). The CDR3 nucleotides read TGTGCCAGCAGTCACCCCGAGGGAATGGCTTTCTTT. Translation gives CASSHPEGMAFF. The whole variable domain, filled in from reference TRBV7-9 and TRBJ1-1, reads DTGVSQNPRHKITKRGQNVTFRCDPISEHNRLYWYRQTLGQGPEFLTYFQNEAQLEKSRLLSDRFSAERPKGSFSTLEIQRTEQGDSAMYLCASSHPEGMAFFGQGTRLTVV.

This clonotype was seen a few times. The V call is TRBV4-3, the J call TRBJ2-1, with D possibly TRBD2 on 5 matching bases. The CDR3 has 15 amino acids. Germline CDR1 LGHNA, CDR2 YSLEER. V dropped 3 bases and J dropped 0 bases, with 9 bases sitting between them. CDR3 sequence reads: CASSHSGLSYNEQFF. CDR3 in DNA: TGCGCCAGCAGCCACAGCGGCCTCTCCTACAATGAGCAGTTCTTC.

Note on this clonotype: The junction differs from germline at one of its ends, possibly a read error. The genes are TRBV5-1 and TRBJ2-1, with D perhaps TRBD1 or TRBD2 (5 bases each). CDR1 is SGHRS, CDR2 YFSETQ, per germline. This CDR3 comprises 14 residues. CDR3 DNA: TGCGCCAGCAGCTCCTGGGACGGGACCAATAAGCAGTTCTTC. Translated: CASSSWDGTNKQFF.

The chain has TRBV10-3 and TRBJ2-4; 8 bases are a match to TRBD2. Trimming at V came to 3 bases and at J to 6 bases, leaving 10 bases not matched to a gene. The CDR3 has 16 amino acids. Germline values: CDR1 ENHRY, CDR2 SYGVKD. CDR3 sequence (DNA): TGTGCCATCAGTGAACGAGTCAACGGACTAGCAAACATTCAGTACTTC. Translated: CAISERVNGLANIQYF.

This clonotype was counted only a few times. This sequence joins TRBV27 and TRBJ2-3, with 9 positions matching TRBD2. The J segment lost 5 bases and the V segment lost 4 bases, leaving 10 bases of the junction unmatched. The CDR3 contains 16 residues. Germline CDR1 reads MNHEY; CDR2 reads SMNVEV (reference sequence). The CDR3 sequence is CASSSPSGMTGDTQYF. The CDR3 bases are TGTGCCAGCAGTTCCCCTAGCGGGATGACGGGAGATACGCAGTATTTT.

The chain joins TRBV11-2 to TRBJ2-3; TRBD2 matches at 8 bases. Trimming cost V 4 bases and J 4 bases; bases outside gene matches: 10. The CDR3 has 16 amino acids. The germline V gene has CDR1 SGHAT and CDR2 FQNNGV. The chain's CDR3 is CASSSSWDGGADTQYF. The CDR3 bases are TGTGCCAGCAGCTCCTCCTGGGACGGGGGGGCAGATACGCAGTATTTT.

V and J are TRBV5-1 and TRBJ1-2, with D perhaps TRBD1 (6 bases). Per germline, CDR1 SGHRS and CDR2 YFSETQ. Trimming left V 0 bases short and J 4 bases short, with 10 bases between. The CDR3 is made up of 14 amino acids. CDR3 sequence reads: CASSLAGQSYGYTF. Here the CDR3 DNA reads TGCGCCAGCAGCTTGGCGGGACAAAGCTATGGCTACACCTTC.

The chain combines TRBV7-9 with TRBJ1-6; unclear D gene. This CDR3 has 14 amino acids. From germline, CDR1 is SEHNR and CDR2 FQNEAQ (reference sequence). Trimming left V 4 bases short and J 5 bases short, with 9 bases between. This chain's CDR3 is CASSSGSDNSPLHF. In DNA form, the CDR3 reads TGTGCCAGCAGCTCCGGGAGTGATAATTCACCCCTCCACTTT.

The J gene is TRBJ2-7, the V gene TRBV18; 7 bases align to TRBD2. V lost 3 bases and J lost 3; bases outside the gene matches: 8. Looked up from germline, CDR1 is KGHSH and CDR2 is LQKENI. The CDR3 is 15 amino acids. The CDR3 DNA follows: TGTGCCAGCTCACCCCCTGGGAGGGCCGACTACGAGCAGTACTTC. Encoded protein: CASSPPGRADYEQYF.

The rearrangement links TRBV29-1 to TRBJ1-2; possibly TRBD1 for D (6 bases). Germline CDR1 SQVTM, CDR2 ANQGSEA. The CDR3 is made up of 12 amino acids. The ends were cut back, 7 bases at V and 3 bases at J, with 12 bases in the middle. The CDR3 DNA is TGCAGCGCGGAGGACAGCTACTATGGCTACACCTTC. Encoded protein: CSAEDSYYGYTF.

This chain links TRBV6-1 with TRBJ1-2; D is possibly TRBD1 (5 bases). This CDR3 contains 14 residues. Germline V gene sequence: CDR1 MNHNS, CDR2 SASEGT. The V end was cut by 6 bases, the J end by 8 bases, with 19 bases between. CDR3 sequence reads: CASSPIRELEGYTF. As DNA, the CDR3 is TGTGCCAGCAGCCCAATCAGGGAACTGGAGGGCTACACCTTC.

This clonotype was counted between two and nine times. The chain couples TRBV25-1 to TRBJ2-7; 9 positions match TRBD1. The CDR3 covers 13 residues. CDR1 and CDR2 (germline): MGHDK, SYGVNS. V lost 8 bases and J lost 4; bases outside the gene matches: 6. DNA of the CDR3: TGTGCCAGCCTAGGAGACAGGGGGTACGAGCAGTACTTC. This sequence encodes CASLGDRGYEQYF.

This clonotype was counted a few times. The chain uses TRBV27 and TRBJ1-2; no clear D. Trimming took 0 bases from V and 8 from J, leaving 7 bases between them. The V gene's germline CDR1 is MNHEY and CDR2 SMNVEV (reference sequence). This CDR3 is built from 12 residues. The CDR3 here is CASSLSKEGYTF. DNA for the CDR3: TGTGCCAGCAGTTTATCGAAGGAGGGCTACACCTTC.

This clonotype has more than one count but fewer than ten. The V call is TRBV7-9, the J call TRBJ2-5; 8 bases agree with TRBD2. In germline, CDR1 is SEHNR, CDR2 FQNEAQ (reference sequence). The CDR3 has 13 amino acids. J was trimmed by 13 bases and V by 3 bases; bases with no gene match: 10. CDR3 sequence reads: CASSLGIAGLVYF. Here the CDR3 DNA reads TGTGCCAGCAGCTTGGGGATAGCGGGATTGGTGTACTTC.

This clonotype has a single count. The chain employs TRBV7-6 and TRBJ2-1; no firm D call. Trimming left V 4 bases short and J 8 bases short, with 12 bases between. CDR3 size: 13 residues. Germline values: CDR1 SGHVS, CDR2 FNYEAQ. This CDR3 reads CASSSPDFYEQFF. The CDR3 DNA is TGTGCCAGCAGCTCCCCGGATTTTTATGAGCAGTTCTTC. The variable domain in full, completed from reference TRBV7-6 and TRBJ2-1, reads GAGVSQSPRYKVTKRGQDVALRCDPISGHVSLYWYRQALGQGPEFLTYFNYEAQQDKSGLPNDRFSAERPEGSISTLTIQRTEQRDSAMYRCASSSPDFYEQFFGPGTRLTVL.